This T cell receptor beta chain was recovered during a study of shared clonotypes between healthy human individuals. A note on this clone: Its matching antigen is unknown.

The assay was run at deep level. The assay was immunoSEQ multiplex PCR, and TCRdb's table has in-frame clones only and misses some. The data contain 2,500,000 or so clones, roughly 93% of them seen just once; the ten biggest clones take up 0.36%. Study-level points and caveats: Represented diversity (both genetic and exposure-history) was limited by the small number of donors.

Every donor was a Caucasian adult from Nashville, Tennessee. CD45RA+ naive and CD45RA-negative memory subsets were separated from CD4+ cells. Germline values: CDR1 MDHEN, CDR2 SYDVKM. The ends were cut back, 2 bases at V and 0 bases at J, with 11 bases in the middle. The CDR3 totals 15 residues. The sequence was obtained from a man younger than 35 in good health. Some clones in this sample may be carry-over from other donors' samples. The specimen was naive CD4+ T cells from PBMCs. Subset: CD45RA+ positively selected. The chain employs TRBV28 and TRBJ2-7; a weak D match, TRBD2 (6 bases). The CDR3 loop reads CASSLAGLVSYEQYF. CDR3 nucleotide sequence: TGTGCCAGCAGTTTAGCGGGGTTAGTCTCCTACGAGCAGTACTTC.